The next 32 T cell receptor beta chains were all read from a single sample in a study of T cells in Graves' hyperthyroidism and ophthalmopathy. RNA transcripts were the template for amplifying TCR beta CDR3 regions. The primer set for the first-round RT-PCR of the TCR CDR3 was HTBI. TCRdb processed the multiplex PCR reads anew with MiXCR; each CDR3 protein has one entry. The sample contains roughly 740,000 distinct CDR3 sequences, less than 20% of which appear only once. The sample taken for sequencing was blood. The receptor set was obtained from a young man with Graves' hyperthyroidism.

In DNA, the CDR3 is TGTGCCAGCAGCCCAGGAGTCAGGGATAGACTAGCGGGAGCCTCCTACGAGCAGTACTTC. Its translation: CASSPGVRDRLAGASYEQYF. The V gene is TRBV14, the J gene TRBJ2-7; TRBD2 matches 12 bases. Germline loops: CDR1 SGHDN, CDR2 FVKESK. The CDR3 is 20 amino acids. Trimming took 4 bases from V and 0 from J; bases not matched to a gene: 16.

This chain joins TRBV5-6 and TRBJ2-3; 11 bases map to TRBD2. The V and J ends lost 3 bases and 4 bases, in that order; junction bases with no gene match: 7. CDR3 length equals 16 residues. Germline V gene sequence: CDR1 SGHDT, CDR2 YYEEEE. This chain's CDR3 is CASSYIAGGYADTQYF. DNA of the CDR3: TGTGCCAGCAGCTATATAGCGGGAGGGTATGCAGATACGCAGTATTTT.

The chain couples TRBV18 to TRBJ1-6; weak D call: TRBD1 (6 bases). V was cut by 1 base and J by 7 bases, with 17 bases left in between. The germline V gene has CDR1 KGHSH and CDR2 LQKENI. The CDR3 is 17 residues long. The CDR3 loop reads CASSPRDQIGGNSPLHF. The CDR3 bases are TGTGCCAGCTCACCACGGGATCAAATCGGGGGCAATTCACCCCTCCACTTT.

In its sample, this clonotype was seen many times. The chain employs TRBV6-5 and TRBJ1-2; D unclear. Germline V CDR1 and CDR2: MNHEY, SVGAGI. The V and J ends lost 2 bases and 8 bases respectively, with 12 bases between them. The CDR3 spans 13 residues. The CDR3 spells CASSYTSSRGYTF. CDR3 sequence (DNA): TGTGCCAGCAGTTACACCAGCTCCCGGGGCTACACCTTC.

This clonotype showed up many times. The rearrangement joins TRBV3-1 to TRBJ1-2; D call uncertain. The CDR3 loop spans 13 amino acids. The V end was cut by 1 base, the J end by 4 bases, with 7 bases between. CDR1 is LGHDT, CDR2 YNNKEL, per germline (reference sequence). CDR3 DNA: TGTGCCAGCAGCCAAGCACGGATCTATGGCTACACCTTC. It is translated as CASSQARIYGYTF. The variable domain in full, completed from reference TRBV3-1 and TRBJ1-2, reads DTAVSQTPKYLVTQMGNDKSIKCEQNLGHDTMYWYKQDSKKFLKIMFSYNNKELIINETVPNRFSPKSPDKAHLNLHINSLELGDSAVYFCASSQARIYGYTFGSGTRLTVV.

This clonotype was counted many times. This chain links TRBV27 with TRBJ2-7, with 7 bases fitting TRBD2. With V trimmed by 2 bases and J by 6 bases, 13 bases remained unmatched. Germline CDR1 is MNHEY and CDR2 is SMNVEV (reference sequence). This CDR3 comprises 16 residues. For the CDR3, the DNA is TGTGCCAGCAGTTTACGGGTCGCGGGAGTTCCTCTCGAGCAGTACTTC. Protein product: CASSLRVAGVPLEQYF.

This clonotype was observed at least ten times. The chain has TRBV11-2 and TRBJ2-7, with a tentative D call TRBD2 (6 bases). The germline CDR1 and CDR2 sequences are SGHAT and FQNNGV. V lost 3 bases and J lost 6, with 15 bases in between. The CDR3 totals 14 residues. CDR3 nucleotides: TGTGCCAGCAGCTTGGGAGGTGCGCTTACCGAGCAGTACTTC. Translated: CASSLGGALTEQYF.

The genes are TRBV3-1 and TRBJ1-1, with D unclear. CDR3 length equals 13 residues. CDR1 is LGHDT and CDR2 is YNNKEL in the germline V gene (reference sequence). Trimming took off 4 bases at V and 4 bases at J, with 10 bases between the two ends. CDR3 sequence (DNA): TGTGCCAGCAGCCGCCCGGGGTTCACTGAAGCTTTCTTT. Its protein product is CASSRPGFTEAFF.

The gene calls are TRBV12-3 or TRBV12-4 and TRBJ2-5; the D is unclear. The CDR3 is made up of 13 amino acids. Deletions cut 5 bases from V and 1 base from J, with 8 bases between. In DNA form, the CDR3 reads TGTGCCAGCAGTGGGGTCAGCCAAGAGACCCAGTACTTC. Translated, it gives CASSGVSQETQYF.

The chain joins TRBV7-9 to TRBJ1-1; no reliable D call. V was cut by 1 base and J by 1 base, with 10 bases left in between. Germline CDR1 is SEHNR and CDR2 is FQNEAQ (reference sequence). This CDR3 region has 15 residues. For the CDR3, the DNA is TGTGCCAGCAGCTTAGAAGTAGGTCAGAACACTGAAGCTTTCTTT. Translating gives CASSLEVGQNTEAFF.

The chain combines TRBV20-1 with TRBJ2-2, with 13 positions matching TRBD2. Trimming cost V 6 bases and J 5 bases; bases outside gene matches: 6. CDR1 is DFQATT, CDR2 SNEGSKA, per germline (reference sequence). The CDR3 is made up of 15 amino acids. CDR3 residues: CSADGLAGETGELFF. The DNA of the CDR3 is TGCAGTGCGGACGGACTAGCGGGAGAAACCGGGGAGCTGTTTTTT.

This clonotype was observed many times. The chain couples TRBV12-5 to TRBJ1-1; D unclear. CDR3 size: 14 residues. Germline CDR1 and CDR2: LGHNT and FRNRAP. Trimming cost V 5 bases and J 4 bases, with 14 bases left between them. This CDR3 is CASGMNGGATEAFF. DNA of the CDR3: TGTGCTAGTGGTATGAACGGAGGCGCCACTGAAGCTTTCTTT.

This clonotype was seen a few times. V usage is TRBV6-2 or TRBV6-3 and J usage is TRBJ2-1; the match to TRBD1 covers 9 bases. The V segment lost 10 bases and the J segment 5 bases; nucleotides outside the gene matches: 18. The CDR3 consists of 17 residues. Looked up from germline, CDR1 is MNHEY and CDR2 is SVGEGT. The CDR3 reads CATLGDRVGTRDNEQFF. As DNA, the CDR3 is TGTGCCACCTTGGGGGACAGGGTCGGAACTCGGGACAATGAGCAGTTCTTC.

This clonotype was detected ten times or more. The genes are TRBV20-1 and TRBJ2-1; 7 bases are shared with TRBD2. The length of the CDR3 is 15 residues. Germline CDR1 DFQATT, CDR2 SNEGSKA (reference sequence). The V gene end was trimmed by 5 bases and the J gene end by 3 bases; junction bases not matched to a gene: 10. This CDR3 is CSAFRAGVNYNEQFF. The CDR3, as DNA: TGCAGTGCTTTCAGGGCGGGAGTTAACTACAATGAGCAGTTCTTC.

This clonotype was observed a few times. This may arise from a read error, as a much more abundant clone is one base away. As the CDR3 is not closed by the conserved phenylalanine or tryptophan, this likely results from a read error. This chain uses TRBV6-5 with TRBJ1-5; a weak D match, TRBD1 (5 bases). V lost 4 bases, J lost 3 bases, and 16 bases lay in between. The germline CDR1 and CDR2 sequences are MNHEY and SVGAGI. This CDR3 has 16 amino acids. The CDR3 reads CASSLTDPGPNQPQHS. In nucleotides, the CDR3 is TGTGCCAGCAGTTTGACAGACCCGGGCCCCAATCAGCCCCAGCATTCT.

There are many counts of this clonotype. The chain combines TRBV18 with TRBJ2-4; the D gene is possibly TRBD1 (6 bases). Trimming took 6 bases from V and 7 from J, leaving 22 bases between them. Looked up from germline, CDR1 is KGHSH and CDR2 is LQKENI. This CDR3 contains 16 residues. This chain's CDR3 is CASSSTGMGWKNIQYF. The CDR3 DNA reads TGTGCCAGCTCGTCTACAGGGATGGGTTGGAAGAACATTCAGTACTTC.

The V gene is TRBV12-3 or TRBV12-4, the J gene TRBJ2-5; tentatively, D is TRBD1 (5 bases). Trimming removed 6 bases at V and 6 bases at J, with 14 bases between. The CDR3 is 13 residues long. The chain's CDR3 is CASSMPGLQTQYF. The CDR3 region has the DNA TGTGCCAGCAGCATGCCAGGGTTACAGACCCAGTACTTC.

This clonotype was detected a few times. This rearrangement joins TRBV5-1 to TRBJ2-1; 7 nucleotides agree with TRBD2. The CDR3 is 13 residues long. V shed 6 bases and J 8 bases; nucleotides not matched to a gene: 8. CDR1 is SGHRS, CDR2 YFSETQ, per germline. Here the CDR3 reads CASTGLVSDEQFF. CDR3 nucleotide sequence: TGCGCCAGCACTGGACTAGTAAGTGATGAGCAGTTCTTC.

Remarks on this clonotype: A much larger clone sits a single nucleotide away, making a read error possible. The chain has TRBV30 and TRBJ2-1, with D uncertain. The J call is uncertain, as TRBJ2-7 better fits the DNA end. CDR1 GTSNPN and CDR2 SVGIG come from the germline V gene (reference sequence). This CDR3 has 15 amino acids. DNA of the CDR3: TGTGCCTGGAGTGTCTTGCGTAGCTCCTACAATGAGCAGTACTTC. Its translation is CAWSVLRSSYNEQYF.

The table lists this clonotype with many counts. This chain links TRBV7-2 with TRBJ2-4; D unclear. V was clipped by 4 bases and J by 9 bases, with 10 bases between them. The germline V gene has CDR1 SGHTA and CDR2 FQGNSA. This CDR3 contains 12 residues. The CDR3 coding sequence is TGTGCCAGCAGCTGGGGTGGTGGCATTCAGTACTTC. It codes for CASSWGGGIQYF.

V and J are TRBV7-3 and TRBJ2-6, with TRBD2 matching 7 bases. This CDR3 contains 18 residues. Germline loops: CDR1 SGHTA, CDR2 FQGTGA. With 1 base clipped from V and 3 bases from J, the junction kept 9 bases outside the gene matches. CDR3 nucleotides: TGTGCCAGCAGCTTAATGGCGGGTACGGGGGGTGGGGCCAACGTCCTGACTTTC. Translation gives CASSLMAGTGGGANVLTF.

This clonotype occurred many times. The chain has TRBV2 and TRBJ1-1; the D gene is possibly TRBD1 (5 bases). Germline V gene lookup returns CDR1 SNHLY and CDR2 FYNNEI. With 6 bases removed from V and 7 bases from J, the gap between germline ends came to 15 bases. The CDR3 is made up of 13 amino acids. The chain's CDR3 is CASSGTGTYEAFF. The CDR3 DNA follows: TGTGCCAGCAGCGGCACCGGGACGTATGAAGCTTTCTTT.

Many counts were recorded for this clonotype. The gene calls are TRBV29-1 and TRBJ2-1; tentative D call: TRBD1 (5 bases). This CDR3 has 13 residues. Germline V gives CDR1 SQVTM, CDR2 ANQGSEA. The ends were cut back, 5 bases at V and 8 bases at J, with 16 bases in the middle. The CDR3 nucleotides read TGCAGCGTTATTTGGCCAGGGTTCGATGAGCAGTTCTTC. Residues: CSVIWPGFDEQFF.

This clonotype was detected ten times or more. CDR3 protein: CASSPSPRSGTLEQYF. The CDR3 bases are TGTGCCAGCAGCCCGTCCCCTCGTAGCGGGACCCTCGAGCAGTACTTC. The V gene is TRBV11-1, the J gene TRBJ2-7; TRBD2 matches 8 bases. There are 16 residues in the CDR3. CDR1 and CDR2 from the germline V gene are SGHAT and FQDESV (reference sequence). J gave up 6 bases and V 5 bases, and 15 bases lay outside the gene matches.

This sequence joins TRBV9 and TRBJ2-1; TRBD2 matches 7 bases. The germline CDR1 and CDR2 sequences are SGDLS and YYNGEE. This CDR3 is 15 amino acids long. V trimming: 0 bases; J trimming: 3 bases; junction bases outside the gene matches: 3. The CDR3 DNA reads as TGTGCCAGCAGCGTAGCTAGCGGAATCTACAATGAGCAGTTCTTC. As protein: CASSVASGIYNEQFF.

This clonotype was seen many times. This CDR3 reads CAGLDSSYEQYF. CDR3 DNA sequence: TGTGCCGGGTTGGACAGCTCCTACGAGCAGTACTTC. The V call is TRBV2, the J call TRBJ2-7, with D maybe TRBD1 (6 bases). The ends were cut back, 11 bases at V and 0 bases at J, with 11 bases in the middle. Germline V lookup: CDR1 SNHLY, CDR2 FYNNEI. The CDR3 runs 12 residues.

Many counts were recorded for this clonotype. V gene TRBV10-3 combines with J gene TRBJ1-1, with 9 bases that match TRBD1. The germline V gene encodes CDR1 ENHRY and CDR2 SYGVKD. The CDR3 sequence is 14 residues long. V gave up 4 bases and J gave up 1 base; unmatched junction bases: 1. Here the CDR3 DNA reads TGTGCCATCAGTGGGGGACAGGGGAACACTGAAGCTTTCTTT. Amino acids: CAISGGQGNTEAFF.

The rearrangement links TRBV20-1 to TRBJ2-3; D is unclear. The CDR3 runs 14 residues. The germline V gene has CDR1 DFQATT and CDR2 SNEGSKA (reference sequence). With 5 bases removed from V and 2 bases from J, the gap between germline ends came to 14 bases. CDR3 bases: TGCAGTGCTCCGAAGGTTTATCCCACAGATACGCAGTATTTT. It encodes CSAPKVYPTDTQYF.

This clonotype was found many times. The chain links TRBV10-2 to TRBJ2-7, with D possibly called TRBD1 or TRBD2 (5 bases each). Germline V gene data show CDR1 as WSHSY and CDR2 as SAAADI. V was trimmed by 2 bases and J by 5 bases, leaving 16 bases between them. The CDR3 totals 15 residues. Here the CDR3 DNA reads TGCGCCAGCAGTGAGAGGAGTAGGGGAGCCCACGAGCAGTACTTC. Translation gives CASSERSRGAHEQYF.

The chain combines TRBV4-1 with TRBJ2-2; D might be TRBD2 (6 bases). Deletions cut 4 bases from V and 4 bases from J, with 22 bases between. The CDR3 has 18 residues. CDR1 is MGHRA and CDR2 is YSYEKL in the germline V gene. Written as DNA, the CDR3 is TGCGCCAGCAGCCTGAATACCGGGACTCGCGTGATCACCGGGGAGCTGTTTTTT. Protein sequence: CASSLNTGTRVITGELFF.

The rearrangement joins TRBV11-1 to TRBJ2-7; 11 bases line up with TRBD2. V lost 8 bases and J lost 0; bases outside the gene matches: 9. Germline assignment: CDR1 SGHAT and CDR2 FQDESV (reference sequence). This CDR3 comprises 16 residues. CDR3 protein: CASSPGLAGYSYEQYF. CDR3 coding DNA: TGTGCCAGCTCACCCGGACTAGCGGGCTACTCCTACGAGCAGTACTTC.

Many counts were recorded for this clonotype. The chain links TRBV20-1 to TRBJ2-1, with 11 bases identical to TRBD2. This CDR3 has 14 amino acids. V lost 6 bases, J lost 6 bases, and 7 bases stayed unmatched. In germline, CDR1 is DFQATT, CDR2 SNEGSKA (reference sequence). DNA of the CDR3: TGCAGTGCGATCGCTAGCGGGAGGAGCAATGAGCAGTTCTTC. Its translation: CSAIASGRSNEQFF.